The 2 T cell receptor beta chains in this list originate from one sample, sequenced in a study of shared clonotypes between healthy human individuals. Assay used: immunoSEQ multiplex PCR; TCRdb lists only in-frame clones, some missing. Here the sample spans roughly 1,500,000 clones, just under 99% being singletons. The sequenced sample consisted of naive CD4+ T cells sorted from blood. Subset reported: CD45RA+ positively selected. The receptors derive from a young man in good health.

The chain uses TRBV29-1 and TRBJ1-3; possible D gene TRBD1, 5 bases. V shed 3 bases and J shed 7 bases, with 10 bases lying between them. Germline V gene data show CDR1 as SQVTM and CDR2 as ANQGSEA. CDR3 size: 12 residues. Written as DNA, the CDR3 is TGCAGCGTTGACGTCAGGGATAACACCATATATTTT. Its protein product is CSVDVRDNTIYF. The full variable domain, its missing parts supplied by reference TRBV29-1 and TRBJ1-3, is SAVISQKPSRDICQRGTSLTIQCQVDSQVTMMFWYRQQPGQSLTLIATANQGSEATYESGFVIDKFPISRPNLTFSTLTVSNMSPEDSSIYLCSVDVRDNTIYFGEGSWLTVV.

V is TRBV28 and J is TRBJ1-2, with 7 nucleotides matching TRBD1. This CDR3 is 15 amino acids long. V trimming: 6 bases; J trimming: 8 bases; junction bases outside the gene matches: 15. From germline, CDR1 is MDHEN and CDR2 SYDVKM. CDR3 in amino acids: CASSNLGRGRSGYTF. CDR3 sequence (DNA): TGTGCCAGCAGCAACCTGGGCAGGGGGAGGTCGGGCTACACCTTC.